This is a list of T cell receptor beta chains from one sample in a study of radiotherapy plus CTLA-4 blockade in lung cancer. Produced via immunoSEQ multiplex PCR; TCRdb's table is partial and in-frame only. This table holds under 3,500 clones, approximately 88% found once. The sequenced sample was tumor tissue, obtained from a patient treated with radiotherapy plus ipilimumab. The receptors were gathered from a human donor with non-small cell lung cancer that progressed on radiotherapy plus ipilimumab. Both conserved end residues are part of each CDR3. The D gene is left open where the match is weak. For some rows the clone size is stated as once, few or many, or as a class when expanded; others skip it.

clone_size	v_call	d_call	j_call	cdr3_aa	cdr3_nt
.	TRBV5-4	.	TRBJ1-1	CASSLQGQPNTEAFF	TGTGCCAGCAGCTTACAAGGTCAGCCGAACACTGAAGCTTTCTTT
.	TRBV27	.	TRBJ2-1	CASGDPYNEQFF	TGTGCCAGCGGCGACCCCTACAATGAGCAGTTCTTC
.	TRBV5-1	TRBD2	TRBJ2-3	CASSLLAGTDTQYF	TGCGCCAGCAGCCTACTAGCGGGAACAGATACGCAGTATTTT
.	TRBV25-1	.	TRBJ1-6	CASSSPWDNSPLHF	TGTGCCAGCAGTAGCCCGTGGGATAATTCACCCCTCCACTTT
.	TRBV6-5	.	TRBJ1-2	CASRPGTFYGYTF	TGTGCCAGCAGACCCGGGACGTTCTATGGCTACACCTTC
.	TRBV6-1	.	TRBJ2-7	CASRHDRTSSYEQYF	TGTGCCAGCAGGCACGACAGGACAAGCTCCTACGAGCAGTACTTC
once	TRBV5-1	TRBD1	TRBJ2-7	CASNAGTGSYEQYF	TGCGCCAGCAACGCCGGGACAGGCTCCTACGAGCAGTACTTC
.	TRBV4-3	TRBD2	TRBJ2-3	CASSQEPAGGLGTQYF	TGCGCCAGCAGCCAAGAGCCAGCGGGGGGGCTAGGTACGCAGTATTTT
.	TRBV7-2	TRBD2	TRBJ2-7	CASSLSGGVTYEQYF	TGTGCCAGCAGCCTTAGCGGGGGCGTTACCTACGAGCAGTACTTC
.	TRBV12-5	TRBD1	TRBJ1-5	CASGSGQGSNQPQHF	TGTGCTAGTGGTAGCGGACAGGGGAGCAATCAGCCCCAGCATTTT
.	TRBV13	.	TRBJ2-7	CASTLGGAKQYEQYF	TGTGCCAGCACCCTTGGGGGGGCCAAACAATACGAGCAGTACTTC
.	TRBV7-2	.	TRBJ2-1	CASSLAPRLQLRSSYNEQFF	TGTGCCAGCAGCTTAGCCCCCCGCCTCCAACTCCGGAGCTCCTACAATGAGCAGTTCTTC
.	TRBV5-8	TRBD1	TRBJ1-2	CASSFRQGSYYGYTF	TGTGCCAGCAGCTTTCGACAGGGAAGTTACTATGGCTACACCTTC
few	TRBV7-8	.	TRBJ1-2	CASSQVGGYYGYTF	TGTGCCAGCAGCCAAGTCGGGGGGTACTATGGCTACACCTTC
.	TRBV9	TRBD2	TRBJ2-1	CASSLLAGPSQSEQFF	TGTGCCAGCAGCCTTCTAGCGGGGCCCTCCCAAAGTGAGCAGTTCTTC
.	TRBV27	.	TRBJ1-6	CASSLSRGAGRTYNSPLHF	TGTGCCAGCAGTTTATCTCGGGGGGCAGGGAGGACCTATAATTCACCCCTCCACTTT
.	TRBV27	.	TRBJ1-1	CASSLSSVNRGTEAFF	TGTGCCAGCAGTTTATCCTCGGTCAATCGGGGCACTGAAGCTTTCTTT
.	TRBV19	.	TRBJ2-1	CASSIRRQVQVNEQFF	TGTGCCAGTAGTATCCGTCGACAAGTTCAGGTCAATGAGCAGTTCTTC
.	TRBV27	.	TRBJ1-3	CASSGGYRNTIYF	TGTGCCAGCAGTGGGGGGTACAGAAACACCATATATTTT
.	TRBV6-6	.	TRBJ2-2	CASSYSKGTGELFF	TGTGCCAGCAGTTACTCAAAGGGGACCGGGGAGCTGTTTTTT
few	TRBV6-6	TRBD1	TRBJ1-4	CASSYSGQNNEKLFF	TGTGCCAGCAGTTACTCGGGACAGAATAATGAAAAACTGTTTTTT
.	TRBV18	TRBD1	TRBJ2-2	CASSPGTGATGELFF	TGTGCCAGCTCACCAGGGACAGGGGCCACCGGGGAGCTGTTTTTT
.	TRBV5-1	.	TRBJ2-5	CASSGPVLGQETQYF	TGCGCCAGCAGCGGGCCCGTTTTGGGTCAAGAGACCCAGTACTTC
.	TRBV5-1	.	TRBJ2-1	CASSPTGAGIYNEQFF	TGCGCCAGCAGCCCCACCGGGGCGGGGATTTACAATGAGCAGTTCTTC
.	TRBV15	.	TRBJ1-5	CATSIYQGNQPQHF	TGTGCCACCAGCATTTACCAGGGTAATCAGCCCCAGCATTTT
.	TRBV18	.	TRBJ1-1	CASSPAGVNTEAFF	TGTGCCAGCTCACCAGCAGGGGTGAACACTGAAGCTTTCTTT
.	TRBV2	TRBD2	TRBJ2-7	CASRPGTSSYEQYF	TGTGCCAGCAGACCCGGGACTAGCTCCTACGAGCAGTACTTC
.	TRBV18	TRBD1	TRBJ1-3	CASSSNPIFTTGGGNTIYF	TGTGCCAGCTCATCTAACCCTATATTCACGACAGGGGGAGGAAACACCATATATTTT